This T cell receptor beta chain was recorded in a study of technical replicates of blood from a few donors. Profiling relied on immunoSEQ multiplex PCR, and the TCRdb table lists in-frame clones only, not all of them. The sample holds 60,000 to 75,000 clones; more than 75% are singletons and the top ten take 4% to 6.5%. Sequenced material: PBMCs. This receptor was obtained from a human donor in good health. Some clones in this sample may be carry-over from other donors' samples.

CDR3 amino acids: CASSQGGGRQPQHF. The CDR3, as DNA: TGCGCCAGCAGCCAAGGGGGGGGACGCCAGCCCCAGCATTTT. V usage is TRBV4-1 and J usage is TRBJ1-5; possibly TRBD1 for D (5 bases). This CDR3 region has 14 residues. V lost 1 base, J lost 7 bases, and 11 bases lay in between. The germline gives CDR1 MGHRA, CDR2 YSYEKL.